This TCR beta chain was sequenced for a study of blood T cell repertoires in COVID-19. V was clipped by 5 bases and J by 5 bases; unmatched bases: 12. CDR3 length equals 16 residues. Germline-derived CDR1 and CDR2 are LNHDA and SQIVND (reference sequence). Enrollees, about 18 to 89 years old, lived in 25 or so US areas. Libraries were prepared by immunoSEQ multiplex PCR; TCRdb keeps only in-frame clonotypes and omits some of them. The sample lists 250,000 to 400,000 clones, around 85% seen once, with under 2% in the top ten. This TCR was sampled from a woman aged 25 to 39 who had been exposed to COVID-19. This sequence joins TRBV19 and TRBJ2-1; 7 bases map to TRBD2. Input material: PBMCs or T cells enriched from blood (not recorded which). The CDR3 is CASSLPVGGLDNEQFF. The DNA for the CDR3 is TGTGCCAGTAGTCTACCAGTGGGAGGGCTCGACAATGAGCAGTTCTTC.